A single sample is the source of the 12 T cell receptor beta chains below, sequenced in a study of T cell responses to AZD1222 COVID-19 vaccine. Measured with immunoSEQ multiplex PCR; TCRdb has only the in-frame clones, and not every one. The sample carries fewer than 150,000 clones, around nine tenths recorded once. The material sequenced was peripheral blood, taken 28 days after the second AZD1222 dose. The origin of the receptors is an adult who received the AZD1222 COVID-19 vaccine.

The V gene is TRBV4-3, the J gene TRBJ2-7; the D call may be TRBD1 or TRBD2 (5 bases each). Germline values: CDR1 LGHNA, CDR2 YSLEER. Trimming stripped 0 bases from V and 3 bases from J, with 12 bases between. The CDR3 is made up of 15 amino acids. The CDR3 region has the DNA TGCGCCAGCAGCCAAGAAGCAGGGACCCACTACGAGCAGTACTTC. It encodes CASSQEAGTHYEQYF.

The rearrangement uses TRBV28 and TRBJ2-7, with 8 bases lining up with TRBD2. The CDR3 spans 14 residues. Germline loops: CDR1 MDHEN, CDR2 SYDVKM. V shed 2 bases, J shed 2 bases, and the junction held 2 bases outside the gene matches. CDR3 in amino acids: CASSLSGSPYEQYF. DNA for the CDR3: TGTGCCAGCAGTTTAAGCGGGAGCCCCTACGAGCAGTACTTC.

The V and J genes are TRBV24-1 and TRBJ1-2; the match to TRBD1 covers 7 bases. This CDR3 spans 13 amino acids. Germline CDR1 and CDR2: KGHDR and SFDVKD. After removal of 2 bases from V and 8 bases from J, the junction contained 4 bases not matched to a gene. The DNA of the CDR3 is TGTGCCACCAGTGATTACAGGGGTGAAGGCTACACCTTC. This sequence encodes CATSDYRGEGYTF.

Only a few counts were recorded for this clone. The chain combines TRBV3-1 (or the pseudogene TRBV3-2) with TRBJ2-7, with D possibly TRBD2 on 6 matching bases. Trimming took 8 bases from V and 2 from J, leaving 13 bases between them. This CDR3 is 13 amino acids long. In germline, CDR1 is LGHDT, CDR2 YNNKEL (reference sequence). CDR3 sequence: CASRGGATYEQYF. The CDR3 region has the DNA TGTGCCAGCCGCGGCGGGGCTACCTACGAGCAGTACTTC.

Points on this clone: The sample has other DNA sequences that encode this CDR3 too. V usage is TRBV9 and J usage is TRBJ1-6; 8 positions agree with TRBD1. Losses at the gene ends were 2 bases for V and 7 bases for J; bases not matched to a gene: 2. Germline V lookup: CDR1 SGDLS, CDR2 YYNGEE. The CDR3 covers 14 residues. For the CDR3, the DNA is TGTGCCAGCAGCGTTAGGACAGGGAATTCACCCCTCCACTTT. It specifies CASSVRTGNSPLHF. Full variable domain (outside the CDR3, taken from reference TRBV9 and TRBJ1-6): DSGVTQTPKHLITATGQRVTLRCSPRSGDLSVYWYQQSLDQGLQFLIQYYNGEERAKGNILERFSAQQFPDLHSELNLSSLELGDSALYFCASSVRTGNSPLHFGNGTRLTVT.

V gene TRBV7-9 combines with J gene TRBJ2-7, with TRBD1 identical over 7 bases. The V segment lost 5 bases and the J segment 0 bases; nucleotides outside the gene matches: 7. The length of the CDR3 is 15 residues. The germline V gene encodes CDR1 SEHNR and CDR2 FQNEAQ (reference sequence). The CDR3: CASSDANRGSYEQYF. The CDR3 region has the DNA TGTGCCAGCAGCGACGCAAACAGGGGCTCCTACGAGCAGTACTTC.

This chain uses TRBV25-1 with TRBJ1-6; the D is unclear. This CDR3 has 16 residues. The V gene's germline CDR1 is MGHDK and CDR2 SYGVNS. Trimming removed 8 bases from V and 1 base from J, with 15 bases in between. In nucleotides, the CDR3 is TGTGCCAGCTCCCTGACGTGGGCTTCCTATAATTCACCCCTCCACTTT. As protein: CASSLTWASYNSPLHF.

V gene TRBV6-5 combines with J gene TRBJ1-3; D is unclear. The V and J ends lost 10 bases and 4 bases respectively, with 17 bases between them. The CDR3 has 14 amino acids. Germline values: CDR1 MNHEY, CDR2 SVGAGI. The chain's CDR3 is CAIHGSDSGNTIYF. CDR3 coding DNA: TGTGCCATTCACGGTTCGGATTCGGGAAACACCATATATTTT.

This chain joins TRBV9 and TRBJ2-7; TRBD1 matches at 9 bases. Germline V gene data show CDR1 as SGDLS and CDR2 as YYNGEE. Trimming took 3 bases from V and 3 from J; bases not matched to a gene: 10. This CDR3 is built from 16 residues. Written as DNA, the CDR3 is TGTGCCAGCAGCGCTGCCGGGACAGGGTCCCTCTACGAGCAGTACTTC. This sequence encodes CASSAAGTGSLYEQYF.

This clone was detected once. The chain joins TRBV20-1 to TRBJ2-5, with 7 positions matching TRBD2. The CDR3 extends over 15 amino acids. CDR1 is DFQATT and CDR2 is SNEGSKA in the germline V gene (reference sequence). Unmatched junction bases numbered 12, after V lost 3 bases and J lost 5 bases. The CDR3 spells CSASRLAGAGETQYF. DNA for the CDR3: TGCAGTGCTAGTCGGCTGGCGGGAGCCGGGGAGACCCAGTACTTC.

V and J are TRBV12-3 or TRBV12-4 and TRBJ1-1; no reliable D call. The CDR3 consists of 11 residues. Deletions cut 6 bases from V and 12 bases from J, with 14 bases between. In nucleotides, the CDR3 is TGTGCCAGCAGCTTTGCCTCGAGGACTTTCTTT. This gives the protein CASSFASRTFF.

This clone has a single count. V and J are TRBV9 and TRBJ1-4, with 10 bases identical to TRBD1. CDR1 and CDR2 (germline): SGDLS, YYNGEE. V dropped 0 bases and J dropped 0; count of bases not matched to a gene: 8. The CDR3 runs to 19 residues. In DNA, the CDR3 is TGTGCCAGCAGCGTAGGGGGACAGGGGATAAGGGCAACTAATGAAAAACTGTTTTTT. The encoded protein is CASSVGGQGIRATNEKLFF.